The 23 T cell receptor beta chains given below trace back to one sample, sequenced in a study of shared clonotypes between healthy human individuals. Generated by immunoSEQ multiplex PCR, the TCRdb table keeps only in-frame clones and is missing some. The sample records 2.5 million or so clones, about 92% being singletons. The sequencing sample was made of naive CD4+ T cells sorted from blood. The subset: CD45RA+ positively selected. These receptors all come from a man younger than 35 in good health.

The chain links TRBV5-1 to TRBJ2-1; TRBD2 matches at 11 bases. Germline V CDR1 and CDR2: SGHRS, YFSETQ. The CDR3 sequence is 17 residues long. The V gene end was trimmed by 3 bases and the J gene end by 0 bases; junction bases not matched to a gene: 5. CDR3 region: CASSSTTSGASYNEQFF. CDR3 nucleotide sequence: TGCGCCAGCAGCTCTACGACTAGCGGGGCCTCCTACAATGAGCAGTTCTTC.

This chain connects TRBV7-2 to TRBJ2-3; D is unresolved. The V gene's germline CDR1 is SGHTA and CDR2 FQGNSA. CDR3 length: 14 amino acids. The V gene lost 7 bases and the J gene lost 2 bases, with 13 bases spanning the gap. The CDR3 coding sequence is TGTGCCAGCATCAAAGAATATATCACAGATACGCAGTATTTT. Translating it yields CASIKEYITDTQYF. The variable domain in full, with the rest retrieved from reference TRBV7-2 and TRBJ2-3, is GAGVSQSPSNKVTEKGKDVELRCDPISGHTALYWYRQSLGQGLEFLIYFQGNSAPDKSGLPSDRFSAERTGGSVSTLTIQRTQQEDSAVYLCASIKEYITDTQYFGPGTRLTVL.

This sequence joins TRBV19 and TRBJ2-1; 10 nucleotides align to TRBD2. This CDR3 region has 15 residues. The germline CDR1 and CDR2 sequences are LNHDA and SQIVND (reference sequence). The V and J ends lost 8 bases and 5 bases, in that order; junction bases with no gene match: 9. The CDR3 reads CASVLRTSGHNEQFF. CDR3 DNA: TGTGCCAGTGTTCTCCGGACTAGCGGTCACAATGAGCAGTTCTTC.

The V gene is TRBV10-3, the J gene TRBJ2-2; 8 bases align to TRBD2. This CDR3 region has 15 residues. The trim removed 4 bases at V and 3 bases at J, leaving 4 bases unmatched. Germline CDR1 is ENHRY and CDR2 is SYGVKD. The CDR3 loop is CAISAGGADTGELFF. The CDR3 DNA sequence: TGTGCCATCAGTGCCGGGGGGGCCGACACCGGGGAGCTGTTTTTT.

The chain joins TRBV6-6 to TRBJ2-5; 8 bases match TRBD1. Germline-derived CDR1 and CDR2 are MNHNY and SVGAGI (reference sequence). The V and J ends lost 5 bases and 1 base, in that order; junction bases with no gene match: 3. CDR3 size: 14 residues. The CDR3, as DNA: TGTGCCAGCAGTCGACAGGGGACCCAAGAGACCCAGTACTTC. Its protein is CASSRQGTQETQYF.

The CDR3, as DNA: TGCGCCAGCAGCCCAGGACAGGGCACGACTAATGAAAAACTGTTTTTT. It encodes CASSPGQGTTNEKLFF. The V gene is TRBV4-1, the J gene TRBJ1-4; 8 positions match TRBD1. Germline values: CDR1 MGHRA, CDR2 YSYEKL. V was pared by 4 bases and J by 2 bases, with 6 bases of the junction left unmatched. CDR3 length equals 16 residues.

In regard to this clone: Distinct nucleotide sequences in the sample also encode this CDR3. V and J are TRBV19 and TRBJ2-7; 7 bases map to TRBD1. J gave up 3 bases and V 4 bases, and 3 bases lay outside the gene matches. Germline assignment: CDR1 LNHDA and CDR2 SQIVND (reference sequence). The CDR3 covers 13 residues. The CDR3 DNA sequence: TGTGCCAGTAGTAACGCAGGGGGCTACGAGCAGTACTTC. This sequence encodes CASSNAGGYEQYF.

The V and J genes are TRBV19 and TRBJ2-7; D is uncertain. This CDR3 is built from 15 residues. Per the germline V gene, CDR1 is LNHDA and CDR2 is SQIVND (reference sequence). V lost 4 bases and J 5 bases, leaving 18 bases between the germline ends. The CDR3 spells CASSTLLGAVHEQYF. CDR3 DNA: TGTGCCAGTAGTACCCTCTTGGGCGCGGTCCACGAGCAGTACTTC.

The chain uses TRBV4-1 and TRBJ2-7, with D tentatively TRBD1 (6 bases). CDR1 and CDR2 from the germline V gene are MGHRA and YSYEKL. The V end was cut by 2 bases, the J end by 2 bases, with 19 bases between. The CDR3 sequence is 17 residues long. The chain's CDR3 is CASSQWAGTPKTYEQYF. As DNA, the CDR3 is TGCGCCAGCAGCCAATGGGCCGGGACACCTAAAACCTACGAGCAGTACTTC.

The chain employs TRBV27 and TRBJ2-7, with D maybe TRBD2 (6 bases). Germline lookup yields CDR1 MNHEY and CDR2 SMNVEV (reference sequence). V was trimmed by 1 base and J by 2 bases, leaving 21 bases between them. This CDR3 contains 18 residues. CDR3 region: CASSLFGSEGFKTYEQYF. The CDR3 nucleotides are TGTGCCAGCAGTTTATTCGGTTCGGAGGGATTCAAAACCTACGAGCAGTACTTC.

Here the CDR3 reads CASSLGGTPVGQFF. The CDR3 DNA sequence: TGTGCCAGCAGCTTGGGGGGGACCCCCGTGGGGCAGTTCTTC. This chain uses TRBV11-1 with TRBJ2-1; 7 nucleotides agree with TRBD2. Germline CDR1 is SGHAT and CDR2 is FQDESV (reference sequence). The CDR3 has 14 residues. The ends lost 3 bases at V and 12 bases at J; junction bases unmatched: 11.

The chain joins TRBV9 to TRBJ2-7; no clear D. Germline CDR1 reads SGDLS; CDR2 reads YYNGEE. The V gene lost 4 bases and the J gene lost 0 bases, with 14 bases spanning the gap. The CDR3 consists of 15 residues. CDR3 in amino acids: CASSRTATSSYEQYF. The CDR3 DNA is TGTGCCAGCAGCAGGACGGCGACCAGCTCCTACGAGCAGTACTTC. Together with reference TRBV9 and TRBJ2-7, the CDR3 gives the full variable domain: DSGVTQTPKHLITATGQRVTLRCSPRSGDLSVYWYQQSLDQGLQFLIQYYNGEERAKGNILERFSAQQFPDLHSELNLSSLELGDSALYFCASSRTATSSYEQYFGPGTRLTVT.

This clone was found a few times. The gene calls are TRBV2 and TRBJ1-4; D not resolved. CDR1 SNHLY and CDR2 FYNNEI come from the germline V gene. The CDR3 totals 10 residues. V lost 5 bases and J 8 bases, leaving 3 bases between the germline ends. DNA of the CDR3: TGTGCCAGCAGTTGGGAAAAACTGTTTTTT. This sequence encodes CASSWEKLFF.

This clone appeared a few times. This chain uses TRBV4-1 with TRBJ1-1; D possibly corresponds to TRBD1 (5 bases). V was pared by 3 bases and J by 0 bases, with 14 bases between. This CDR3 has 16 residues. The germline CDR1 and CDR2 sequences are MGHRA and YSYEKL. The CDR3 nucleotides read TGCGCCAGCAGCCATTCTTTTCCGGGACTGAACACTGAAGCTTTCTTT. It is translated as CASSHSFPGLNTEAFF.

The genes are TRBV27 and TRBJ1-6; TRBD1 might be the D (6 bases). Germline loops: CDR1 MNHEY, CDR2 SMNVEV (reference sequence). The germline V and J ends were trimmed by 8 bases and 6 bases, with 14 bases remaining between them. CDR3 length: 14 residues. CDR3 in DNA: TGTGCCAGCGCGTTAGGACAGACTAATTCACCCCTCCACTTT. Its translation: CASALGQTNSPLHF.

This clone has only one observation. The chain couples TRBV6-5 to TRBJ1-6; D uncertain. This CDR3 spans 13 amino acids. CDR1 and CDR2 (germline): MNHEY, SVGAGI. Trimming removed 5 bases at V and 8 bases at J, with 10 bases between. The CDR3 DNA reads as TGTGCCAGCAGTCTCTCCCAGGATTCACCCCTCCACTTT. This codes for CASSLSQDSPLHF.

The chain is built from TRBV5-4 and TRBJ2-3; 11 bases agree with TRBD2. Germline-derived CDR1 and CDR2 are SGHNT and YYREEE (reference sequence). V lost 1 base to trimming and J lost 3 bases; unmatched junction nucleotides: 4. The CDR3 is 16 residues long. The CDR3 sequence is CASSLKLAGETDTQYF. In DNA form, the CDR3 reads TGTGCCAGCAGCTTGAAACTAGCGGGAGAAACAGATACGCAGTATTTT.

As to this clone: Other DNA sequences in the same sample also yield this CDR3. J is TRBJ1-5 and V is TRBV5-8, with 7 bases matching TRBD1. CDR3 length: 15 residues. Germline values: CDR1 SGHTS, CDR2 YDEGEE. J gave up 4 bases and V 2 bases, and 6 bases lay outside the gene matches. This chain's CDR3 is CASSLTGTVNQPQHF. CDR3 in DNA: TGTGCCAGCAGCTTAACCGGGACAGTTAATCAGCCCCAGCATTTT.

This chain connects TRBV7-2 to TRBJ2-5; D gene ambiguous. Trimming pared 7 bases from V and 4 bases from J, leaving 7 bases between. This CDR3 spans 11 amino acids. Germline CDR1 reads SGHTA; CDR2 reads FQGNSA. The CDR3 loop is CASTLRETQYF. The CDR3 region has the DNA TGTGCCAGCACGCTCCGAGAGACCCAGTACTTC.

This clone was seen a single time. The gene calls are TRBV6-5 and TRBJ1-5; 9 nucleotides line up with TRBD1. Germline V gives CDR1 MNHEY, CDR2 SVGAGI. The CDR3 length is 14 residues. V lost 6 bases to trimming and J lost 3 bases; unmatched junction nucleotides: 3. This chain's CDR3 is CASRGQGFNQPQHF. CDR3 coding DNA: TGTGCCAGCAGGGGACAGGGCTTCAATCAGCCCCAGCATTTT.

In its sample, this clone was seen once. This rearrangement joins TRBV19 to TRBJ2-4; D may be TRBD2 (7 bases). The CDR3 sequence is 12 residues long. CDR1 and CDR2 from the germline V gene are LNHDA and SQIVND (reference sequence). V lost 4 bases, J lost 11 bases, and 12 bases lay in between. CDR3 sequence: CASSTLGGLQYF. In DNA, the CDR3 is TGTGCCAGTAGTACCCTCGGGGGGCTTCAGTACTTC.

The V and J genes are TRBV6-4 and TRBJ1-2, with 8 positions matching TRBD1. CDR1 MRHNA and CDR2 SNTAGT come from the germline V gene. This CDR3 comprises 15 residues. Trimming cost V 3 bases and J 6 bases; bases outside gene matches: 9. The CDR3 reads CASSDNGQGHHGYTF. CDR3 sequence (DNA): TGTGCCAGCAGTGATAACGGACAGGGTCATCATGGCTACACCTTC.

The chain carries TRBV5-6 and TRBJ1-2, with 8 bases lining up with TRBD1. The CDR3 has 13 amino acids. V lost 4 bases to trimming and J lost 6 bases; unmatched junction nucleotides: 5. Germline V lookup: CDR1 SGHDT, CDR2 YYEEEE. In DNA, the CDR3 is TGTGCCAGCAGCATCGGACAGGGCAATGGCTACACCTTC. Protein: CASSIGQGNGYTF.